This T cell receptor beta chain was found in a study of siplizumab effects on memory and regulatory T cells. Study-wide results and limits: Most alloreactive clones went unmapped to unstimulated subsets; only a minor fraction mapped.

Trimming left V 6 bases short and J 5 bases short, with 19 bases between. From germline, CDR1 is MNHEY and CDR2 SMNVEV (reference sequence). This CDR3 region has 15 residues. Approximately 10^5 TCR templates underwent assay in every sample. Repertoires were generated with immunoSEQ multiplex PCR, while TCRdb's copy carries only in-frame clones and drops some. The sample lists about 27,000 clones; approximately 80% were seen once. Turning to this clone: Antigen unknown.

Unstimulated TEMRA, naive, memory and effector memory subsets were sequenced in three donor pairs. The clonotype was recovered from a human donor in good health. The V gene is TRBV27, the J gene TRBJ2-5; D gene uncertain. The sequenced material came from memory CD4+ T cells sorted from blood. Here the CDR3 reads CASRGLGRTAETQYF. In nucleotides, the CDR3 is TGTGCCAGCAGGGGATTAGGGCGGACGGCCGAGACCCAGTACTTC.